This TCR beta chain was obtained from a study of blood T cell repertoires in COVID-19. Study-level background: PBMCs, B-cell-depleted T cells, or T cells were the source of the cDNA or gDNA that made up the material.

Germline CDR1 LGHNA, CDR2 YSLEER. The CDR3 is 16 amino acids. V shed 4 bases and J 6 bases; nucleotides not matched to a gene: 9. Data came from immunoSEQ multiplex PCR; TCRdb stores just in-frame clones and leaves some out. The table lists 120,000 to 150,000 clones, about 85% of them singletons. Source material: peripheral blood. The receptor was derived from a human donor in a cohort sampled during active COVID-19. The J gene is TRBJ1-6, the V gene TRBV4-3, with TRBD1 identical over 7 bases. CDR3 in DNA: TGCGCCAGCAGCCGCTTCCGGGACAGCGGTAATTCACCCCTCCACTTT. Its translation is CASSRFRDSGNSPLHF.